The 30 T cell receptor beta chains listed next were all sequenced from one sample in a study of CD8 T cells in Susac syndrome. Roughly 0.5 to 1 ug RNA was reverse transcribed with random hexamers. TCRdb re-called the immunoSEQ multiplex PCR reads with MiXCR, one entry per CDR3 protein. The table shows about 190,000 distinct CDR3 sequences, with approximately 93% occurring only once. What was sequenced was CD4+ T cells from PBMCs. These receptors were obtained from a human donor in good health.

This chain joins TRBV6-5 and TRBJ2-7; weak D call: TRBD2 (6 bases). V lost 6 bases, J lost 6 bases, and 12 bases lay in between. The CDR3 has 12 residues. Germline V gives CDR1 MNHEY, CDR2 SVGAGI. The DNA for the CDR3 is TGTGCCAGCAGCCCCGGGGGTCCCGAGCAGTACTTC. It encodes CASSPGGPEQYF.

The rearrangement uses TRBV5-6 and TRBJ1-2, with TRBD1 matching 9 bases. Trimming at V came to 4 bases and at J to 0 bases, leaving 4 bases not matched to a gene. Germline V CDR1 and CDR2: SGHDT, YYEEEE. The CDR3 covers 15 residues. The CDR3 spells CASSGRTGANYGYTF. The CDR3 nucleotides are TGTGCCAGCAGCGGGCGGACAGGGGCTAACTATGGCTACACCTTC. The full variable domain, completed using reference TRBV5-6 and TRBJ1-2, is DAGVTQSPTHLIKTRGQQVTLRCSPKSGHDTVSWYQQALGQGPQFIFQYYEEEERQRGNFPDRFSGHQFPNYSSELNVNALLLGDSALYLCASSGRTGANYGYTFGSGTRLTVV.

The chain is built from TRBV5-6 and TRBJ2-7, with TRBD1 identical over 8 bases. In germline, CDR1 is SGHDT, CDR2 YYEEEE. The V segment lost 4 bases and the J segment 2 bases; nucleotides outside the gene matches: 8. The CDR3 length is 15 residues. CDR3: CASSLGQGRTYEQYF. CDR3 bases: TGTGCCAGCAGCCTCGGACAGGGACGCACCTACGAGCAGTACTTC. The complete variable domain, with remaining parts taken from reference TRBV5-6 and TRBJ2-7, reads DAGVTQSPTHLIKTRGQQVTLRCSPKSGHDTVSWYQQALGQGPQFIFQYYEEEERQRGNFPDRFSGHQFPNYSSELNVNALLLGDSALYLCASSLGQGRTYEQYFGPGTRLTVT.

The chain joins TRBV12-3 or TRBV12-4 to TRBJ1-2; D is uncertain. V gave up 3 bases and J gave up 2 bases, with 7 bases separating them. The CDR3 extends over 13 amino acids. The CDR3 loop reads CASSFLGNYGYTF. Here the CDR3 DNA reads TGTGCCAGCAGTTTTTTGGGGAACTATGGCTACACCTTC.

This chain uses TRBV28 with TRBJ1-5; D is undetermined. This CDR3 is 12 amino acids long. V lost 6 bases to trimming and J lost 7 bases, with 10 bases between them. Germline V gives CDR1 MDHEN, CDR2 SYDVKM. The CDR3 spells CASSLDLQPQHF. CDR3 DNA sequence: TGTGCCAGCAGCCTAGATCTCCAGCCCCAGCATTTT.

The chain employs TRBV18 and TRBJ1-4, with D perhaps matching TRBD1 (5 bases). This CDR3 has 15 residues. Between the trimmed V and J ends, which lost 5 bases and 2 bases, there was a span of 12 bases. CDR1 and CDR2 (germline): KGHSH, LQKENI. The CDR3 is CASSLTGATNEKLFF. In DNA, the CDR3 is TGTGCCAGCTCATTGACCGGGGCCACTAATGAAAAACTGTTTTTT. The variable domain in full, with the rest retrieved from reference TRBV18 and TRBJ1-4, is NAGVMQNPRHLVRRRGQEARLRCSPMKGHSHVYWYRQLPEEGLKFMVYLQKENIIDESGMPKERFSAEFPKEGPSILRIQQVVRGDSAAYFCASSLTGATNEKLFFGSGTQLSVL.

The chain carries TRBV7-8 and TRBJ2-3; the D gene is possibly TRBD2 (6 bases). Germline V gene data show CDR1 as SGHVS and CDR2 as FQNEAQ. The CDR3 consists of 15 residues. V dropped 7 bases and J dropped 11 bases, with 25 bases sitting between them. The CDR3 nucleotides read TGTGCCAGCACCCCCGTAGTGGGGAAGGAGGGTAGGCAGTATTTT. Its translation: CASTPVVGKEGRQYF.

The V and J genes are TRBV7-9 and TRBJ1-2; D perhaps matches TRBD1 (5 bases). V lost 5 bases and J lost 6, with 13 bases in between. The CDR3 loop spans 13 amino acids. Germline values: CDR1 SEHNR, CDR2 FQNEAQ (reference sequence). In DNA form, the CDR3 reads TGTGCCAGCAGCACCGAGAGGGGAGATGGCTACACCTTC. It is translated as CASSTERGDGYTF. Drawing the rest from reference TRBV7-9 and TRBJ1-2, the complete variable domain is DTGVSQNPRHKITKRGQNVTFRCDPISEHNRLYWYRQTLGQGPEFLTYFQNEAQLEKSRLLSDRFSAERPKGSFSTLEIQRTEQGDSAMYLCASSTERGDGYTFGSGTRLTVV.

The chain is built from TRBV11-2 and TRBJ2-1; 13 nucleotides align to TRBD2. V shed 4 bases, J shed 5 bases, and the junction held 5 bases outside the gene matches. Germline V gives CDR1 SGHAT, CDR2 FQNNGV. There are 16 residues in the CDR3. CDR3 protein: CASSWTSGGRNNEQFF. The CDR3 coding sequence is TGTGCCAGCAGCTGGACTAGCGGGGGACGGAACAATGAGCAGTTCTTC.

V is TRBV6-6 and J is TRBJ1-6, with TRBD1 matching 9 bases. Per the germline V gene, CDR1 is MNHNY and CDR2 is SVGAGI (reference sequence). The CDR3 loop spans 14 amino acids. Unmatched junction bases numbered 5, after V lost 6 bases and J lost 8 bases. The CDR3 DNA reads TGTGCCAGCAGCTTCCGGGACAGGGATTCACCCCTCCACTTT. It codes for CASSFRDRDSPLHF.

This clonotype was observed once. This chain joins TRBV7-2 and TRBJ1-5; D is unresolved. V gave up 1 base and J gave up 0 bases, with 16 bases separating them. This CDR3 has 18 residues. CDR1 SGHTA and CDR2 FQGNSA come from the germline V gene. In DNA, the CDR3 is TGTGCCAGCAGCTTAGAAGACCGCGGGGTCTATAGCAATCAGCCCCAGCATTTT. Its translation is CASSLEDRGVYSNQPQHF.

CDR3 sequence reads: CASSLVERDQPQHF. CDR3 bases: TGTGCCAGCAGCTTAGTCGAACGCGATCAGCCCCAGCATTTT. The J gene is TRBJ1-5, the V gene TRBV7-8; no firm D call. This CDR3 region has 14 residues. Per germline, CDR1 SGHVS and CDR2 FQNEAQ. Trimming cost V 1 base and J 5 bases, with 9 bases left between them.

The chain's CDR3 is CASSLGASTDTQYF. The CDR3 DNA is TGTGCCAGCAGCTTAGGGGCTAGCACAGATACGCAGTATTTT. J is TRBJ2-3 and V is TRBV7-3; D is perhaps TRBD1 (5 bases). Germline-derived CDR1 and CDR2 are SGHTA and FQGTGA. V was clipped by 2 bases and J by 0 bases, with 6 bases between them. The CDR3 loop spans 14 amino acids. Full variable domain (rest looked up from reference TRBV7-3 and TRBJ2-3): GAGVSQTPSNKVTEKGKYVELRCDPISGHTALYWYRQSLGQGPEFLIYFQGTGAADDSGLPNDRFFAVRPEGSVSTLKIQRTERGDSAVYLCASSLGASTDTQYFGPGTRLTVL.

The CDR3 sequence is CASSSWNPGQGYEQYF. CDR3 in DNA: TGTGCCAGCAGTTCGTGGAACCCGGGACAGGGCTACGAGCAGTACTTC. The V gene is TRBV6-2 or TRBV6-3, the J gene TRBJ2-7, with 9 bases aligning to TRBD1. The CDR3 sequence is 16 residues long. Germline values: CDR1 MNHEY, CDR2 SVGEGT. Trimming took 4 bases from V and 3 from J; bases not matched to a gene: 10.

This clonotype was seen a handful of times. One end of the junction does not line up with germline, which may come from a read error. This chain joins TRBV5-1 and TRBJ1-2; D is unclear. There are 13 residues in the CDR3. CDR1 is SGHRS and CDR2 is YFSETQ in the germline V gene. Here the CDR3 reads CASSLADGYGYTF. The CDR3 DNA follows: TGTGCCAGCAGCTTAGCGGACGGCTATGGCTACACCTTC.

The J gene is TRBJ1-2, the V gene TRBV7-9, with D unclear. Germline lookup yields CDR1 SEHNR and CDR2 FQNEAQ (reference sequence). The V and J ends lost 6 bases and 8 bases respectively, with 13 bases between them. The CDR3 is 12 residues long. The CDR3: CASSQVSGGYTF. CDR3 nucleotides: TGTGCCAGCAGTCAAGTTTCTGGGGGCTACACCTTC. The full variable domain, in which reference TRBV7-9 and TRBJ1-2 provide the parts outside the CDR3, is DTGVSQNPRHKITKRGQNVTFRCDPISEHNRLYWYRQTLGQGPEFLTYFQNEAQLEKSRLLSDRFSAERPKGSFSTLEIQRTEQGDSAMYLCASSQVSGGYTFGSGTRLTVV.

This chain uses TRBV10-3 with TRBJ2-2; D is perhaps TRBD1 or TRBD2 (5 bases each). In germline, CDR1 is ENHRY, CDR2 SYGVKD. The CDR3 loop spans 13 amino acids. V lost 8 bases and J lost 3, with 10 bases in between. CDR3 in amino acids: CAIGDGYTGELFF. CDR3 nucleotide sequence: TGTGCCATCGGGGACGGTTACACCGGGGAGCTGTTTTTT.

The chain carries TRBV25-1 and TRBJ1-4; TRBD1 is a possible D gene (5 bases). Per the germline V gene, CDR1 is MGHDK and CDR2 is SYGVNS. V gave up 3 bases and J gave up 8 bases, with 19 bases separating them. The CDR3 covers 16 residues. This chain's CDR3 is CASSEGRQGAGEKLFF. The CDR3, as DNA: TGTGCCAGCAGTGAGGGTAGACAAGGGGCGGGCGAAAAACTGTTTTTT.

The genes are TRBV29-1 and TRBJ2-6, with D perhaps given as TRBD1 or TRBD2 (5 bases each). Germline V gene lookup returns CDR1 SQVTM and CDR2 ANQGSEA. The CDR3 length is 17 residues. V lost 5 bases to trimming and J lost 2 bases, with 19 bases between them. CDR3 residues: CSVTRYSLGAGANVLTF. DNA of the CDR3: TGCAGCGTTACCCGATACTCCTTGGGGGCTGGGGCCAACGTCCTGACTTTC.

The chain joins TRBV7-6 to TRBJ2-5; D is unclear. Germline-derived CDR1 and CDR2 are SGHVS and FNYEAQ. This CDR3 has 14 residues. The germline V and J ends were trimmed by 5 bases and 3 bases, with 13 bases remaining between them. CDR3 bases: TGTGCCAGCAGCCAAAACCCAGGAGAAGAGACCCAGTACTTC. Its translation: CASSQNPGEETQYF.

The chain is built from TRBV5-1 and TRBJ1-2, with D perhaps TRBD1 (5 bases). CDR1 is SGHRS and CDR2 is YFSETQ in the germline V gene. The CDR3 runs 15 residues. V lost 4 bases, J lost 4 bases, and 17 bases lay in between. In nucleotides, the CDR3 is TGCGCCAGCAGCGCCGGGACCCCGAGAGGCTATGGCTACACCTTC. Translating gives CASSAGTPRGYGYTF.

This clonotype appeared a single time. The chain couples TRBV6-5 to TRBJ2-1; TRBD2 matches 9 bases. The CDR3 contains 15 residues. With V trimmed by 6 bases and J by 3 bases, 6 bases remained unmatched. Germline CDR1 is MNHEY and CDR2 is SVGAGI. The chain's CDR3 is CASRRGGGFYNEQFF. The CDR3, as DNA: TGTGCCAGCAGACGCGGGGGGGGCTTCTACAATGAGCAGTTCTTC.

This clonotype occurred once. The chain carries TRBV28 and TRBJ2-3; possible D gene TRBD1, 6 bases. There are 15 residues in the CDR3. Deletions cut 1 base from V and 1 base from J, with 9 bases between. Germline V lookup: CDR1 MDHEN, CDR2 SYDVKM. DNA of the CDR3: TGTGCCAGCAGTTTATCGGGACACGGCACAGATACGCAGTATTTT. Its protein is CASSLSGHGTDTQYF.

The J gene is TRBJ1-5, the V gene TRBV6-5; possible D gene TRBD1, 5 bases. The length of the CDR3 is 14 residues. The V end lost 2 bases, the J end lost 9 bases, and 14 bases lay between the germline ends. CDR1 is MNHEY, CDR2 SVGAGI, per germline. CDR3 residues: CASSYGTYQGPQHF. The DNA of the CDR3 is TGTGCCAGCAGTTACGGGACCTACCAGGGGCCCCAGCATTTT.

The chain carries TRBV13 and TRBJ1-1, with a weak D call TRBD1 (5 bases). The CDR3 is 14 residues long. V was shortened by 2 bases and J by 2 bases, with 9 bases between the two germline ends. Germline values: CDR1 PRHDT, CDR2 FYEKMQ (reference sequence). CDR3: CASSLRGGNTEAFF. As DNA, the CDR3 is TGTGCCAGCAGCTTACGCGGGGGTAACACTGAAGCTTTCTTT.

The J gene is TRBJ2-2, the V gene TRBV4-2; D ambiguous. Germline V gene sequence: CDR1 LGHNA, CDR2 YNFKEQ. This CDR3 is built from 15 residues. V was cut by 5 bases and J by 3 bases, with 13 bases left in between. The CDR3 DNA follows: TGTGCCAGCAGCAACCCCGCAAGGGACACCGGGGAGCTGTTTTTT. Protein product: CASSNPARDTGELFF.

The J gene is TRBJ2-3, the V gene TRBV23-1, with 8 bases identical to TRBD2. TRBV23-1 is filed as an ORF, its function uncertain. The CDR3 spans 16 residues. Trimming took 4 bases from V and 4 from J; bases not matched to a gene: 10. CDR3 sequence reads: CASSPPTGGQADTQYF. The CDR3 nucleotides are TGCGCCAGCAGTCCCCCCACGGGGGGGCAGGCAGATACGCAGTATTTT.

The rearrangement uses TRBV28 and TRBJ1-5; D is ambiguous. Per germline, CDR1 MDHEN and CDR2 SYDVKM. The CDR3 spans 12 residues. The V end was cut by 1 base, the J end by 7 bases, with 5 bases between. The CDR3 reads CASSLFRQPQHF. CDR3 DNA sequence: TGTGCCAGCAGTTTATTTCGCCAGCCCCAGCATTTT. Combining the CDR3 with reference TRBV28 and TRBJ1-5 gives the whole variable domain DVKVTQSSRYLVKRTGEKVFLECVQDMDHENMFWYRQDPGLGLRLIYFSYDVKMKEKGDIPEGYSVSREKKERFSLILESASTNQTSMYLCASSLFRQPQHFGDGTRLSIL.

The V and J genes are TRBV7-9 and TRBJ1-2, with 8 bases fitting TRBD1. Germline CDR1 reads SEHNR; CDR2 reads FQNEAQ (reference sequence). J was trimmed by 4 bases and V by 5 bases; bases with no gene match: 15. This CDR3 spans 17 amino acids. The DNA of the CDR3 is TGTGCCAGCAGCCACGTGATCGGGACAGGTTCGCTCTATGGCTACACCTTC. It is translated as CASSHVIGTGSLYGYTF.

This sequence joins TRBV28 and TRBJ2-7, with D possibly being TRBD1 or TRBD2 (5 bases each). The length of the CDR3 is 14 residues. The V end was cut by 6 bases, the J end by 3 bases, with 15 bases between. CDR1 is MDHEN, CDR2 SYDVKM, per germline. CDR3 protein: CASSRGPRGYEQYF. For the CDR3, the DNA is TGTGCCAGCAGCCGGGGACCCCGGGGCTACGAGCAGTACTTC.